This T cell receptor beta chain was observed in a study of cytomegalovirus exposure and HLA in healthy donors. The PCR contained 60 Vbeta and 13 Jbeta primers. Assay: immunoSEQ multiplex PCR; the TCRdb copy retains only in-frame clones and omits some. In the table there are 140,000 or so clones, around 75% of which are singletons. V lost 4 bases, J lost 6 bases, and 6 bases stayed unmatched. The germline gives CDR1 GTSNPN, CDR2 SVGIG (reference sequence). CDR3 length equals 13 residues. V gene TRBV30 combines with J gene TRBJ1-5; 7 positions agree with TRBD1. The sequenced sample consisted of PBMCs. This receptor was taken from a woman aged 25 to 45 in good health and CMV-seronegative. CDR3 sequence reads: CAWNSGGSQPQHF. The CDR3 region has the DNA TGTGCCTGGAATTCAGGGGGAAGTCAGCCCCAGCATTTT.